The 30 T cell receptor beta chains presented below share a single source sample, sequenced in a study of T cell repertoires in cytomegalovirus infection. A single record per CDR3 protein comes from TCRdb applying MiXCR to the reads. Among hundreds of thousands of distinct CDR3 sequences listed, roughly 43% were seen once. No antigen is known for these receptors. Source: cultured PBMCs, taken from culture after CMV antigen stimulation. Source of these receptors: a human donor in good health (CMV status not recorded). Some clones in this sample may be carry-over from other donors' samples.

This chain links TRBV7-6 with TRBJ2-4; 9 bases match TRBD1. Trimming cost V 5 bases and J 8 bases; bases outside gene matches: 10. The CDR3 runs 15 residues. CDR1 is SGHVS and CDR2 is FNYEAQ in the germline V gene. As DNA, the CDR3 is TGTGCCAGCAGCCCCGGGACAGGGAGAGGATACATTCAGTACTTC. Protein sequence: CASSPGTGRGYIQYF. Complete variable domain (other parts from reference TRBV7-6 and TRBJ2-4): GAGVSQSPRYKVTKRGQDVALRCDPISGHVSLYWYRQALGQGPEFLTYFNYEAQQDKSGLPNDRFSAERPEGSISTLTIQRTEQRDSAMYRCASSPGTGRGYIQYFGAGTRLSVL.

This rearrangement joins TRBV2 to TRBJ2-3; TRBD2 aligns across 8 bases. The CDR3 is 15 residues long. Trimming removed 7 bases from V and 7 bases from J; junction bases left unmatched: 13. Germline V gives CDR1 SNHLY, CDR2 FYNNEI. The CDR3 protein is CASMGDGGVRNTQYF. CDR3 bases: TGTGCCAGCATGGGTGACGGGGGGGTGCGGAATACGCAGTATTTT.

Only a few counts were recorded for this clonotype. The J gene is TRBJ2-1, the V gene TRBV6-1; 9 bases map to TRBD2. CDR1 is MNHNS, CDR2 SASEGT, per germline. With 2 bases clipped from V and 3 bases from J, the junction kept 5 bases outside the gene matches. The CDR3 totals 16 residues. CDR3 in DNA: TGTGCCAGCAGTGAAAATAGCGGGGGATTCTACAATGAGCAGTTCTTC. Its translation: CASSENSGGFYNEQFF.

This clonotype was observed a handful of times. This sequence joins TRBV20-1 and TRBJ1-1; TRBD1 matches 8 bases. Germline V gene lookup returns CDR1 DFQATT and CDR2 SNEGSKA (reference sequence). The CDR3 covers 14 residues. The junction had 9 bases not matched to a gene; V was cut back by 5 bases and J by 4 bases. CDR3 loop: CSASPGGASTEAFF. The DNA for the CDR3 is TGCAGTGCTTCCCCAGGGGGCGCGAGCACTGAAGCTTTCTTT.

V gene TRBV27 combines with J gene TRBJ2-7, with D perhaps matching TRBD2 (7 bases). The V end lost 7 bases, the J end lost 0 bases, and 10 bases lay between the germline ends. Per the germline V gene, CDR1 is MNHEY and CDR2 is SMNVEV (reference sequence). CDR3 size: 13 residues. Written as DNA, the CDR3 is TGTGCCAGCATGGGGGGGGCCTCCTACGAGCAGTACTTC. Translating it yields CASMGGASYEQYF.

V usage is TRBV27 and J usage is TRBJ2-7; D unresolved. V was pared by 10 bases and J by 0 bases, with 7 bases between. CDR1 and CDR2 from the germline V gene are MNHEY and SMNVEV (reference sequence). The CDR3 is made up of 11 amino acids. This CDR3 reads CATFSSYEQYF. In DNA, the CDR3 is TGTGCCACCTTTAGCTCCTACGAGCAGTACTTC.

This clonotype was counted only a few times. The chain employs TRBV6-1 and TRBJ2-2; 7 bases align to TRBD2. Germline trimming cut 6 bases from V and 5 bases from J; bases unmatched to any gene: 3. Germline V gene sequence: CDR1 MNHNS, CDR2 SASEGT. This CDR3 has 13 residues. CDR3 protein: CASRWGLTGELFF. The CDR3 nucleotides are TGTGCCAGCAGGTGGGGACTAACCGGGGAGCTGTTTTTT.

The chain has TRBV7-4 and TRBJ2-3; D may be TRBD1 (5 bases). The germline V and J ends were trimmed by 4 bases and 4 bases, with 6 bases remaining between them. This CDR3 is 12 amino acids long. Germline V gene sequence: CDR1 SGHVT, CDR2 SQSDAQ. For the CDR3, the DNA is TGTGCCAGCAGCTCGACAGCAGATACGCAGTATTTT. Translated: CASSSTADTQYF.

This clonotype was seen more than once but under ten times. The gene calls are TRBV7-2 and TRBJ1-5; 9 bases are shared with TRBD1. Germline CDR1 reads SGHTA; CDR2 reads FQGNSA. V shed 4 bases and J 6 bases; nucleotides not matched to a gene: 10. CDR3 length: 16 residues. Here the CDR3 reads CASSSFTGGFGQPQHF. In DNA, the CDR3 is TGTGCCAGCAGCTCATTTACAGGGGGCTTTGGTCAGCCCCAGCATTTT.

This chain uses TRBV5-1 with TRBJ2-6; the D gene is possibly TRBD2 (7 bases). Trimming shortened V by 6 bases and J by 7 bases, and 14 bases separated the two germline ends. Germline CDR1 and CDR2: SGHRS and YFSETQ. The CDR3 contains 14 residues. The CDR3 nucleotides read TGCGCCAGCACCTTTGGGGGGGGCGCCAACGTCCTGACTTTC. Protein sequence: CASTFGGGANVLTF.

This clonotype was detected only a few times. This rearrangement joins TRBV29-1 to TRBJ2-1; D gene uncertain. CDR3 length: 13 residues. V was cut by 0 bases and J by 3 bases, with 6 bases left in between. Germline assignment: CDR1 SQVTM and CDR2 ANQGSEA. The CDR3 loop is CSVEDGVYNEQFF. CDR3 DNA sequence: TGCAGCGTTGAAGATGGGGTCTACAATGAGCAGTTCTTC.

This clonotype was observed many times. The chain has TRBV7-2 and TRBJ2-3; D may be TRBD2 (6 bases). The CDR3 totals 17 residues. Trimming left V 1 base short and J 2 bases short, with 16 bases between. Germline CDR1 is SGHTA and CDR2 is FQGNSA. CDR3: CASSLGVSGWITDTQYF. CDR3 bases: TGTGCCAGCAGCTTAGGTGTTAGCGGCTGGATCACAGATACGCAGTATTTT.

This clonotype came up a few times. The rearrangement joins TRBV7-9 to TRBJ2-1, with D possibly matching TRBD1 (5 bases). This CDR3 spans 15 amino acids. Germline CDR1 reads SEHNR; CDR2 reads FQNEAQ (reference sequence). Trimming removed 3 bases from V and 10 bases from J, with 19 bases in between. This CDR3 is CASSFPPQGGVEQFF. CDR3 sequence (DNA): TGTGCCAGCAGCTTCCCCCCCCAGGGTGGAGTCGAGCAGTTCTTC. Full variable domain (remainder filled in from reference TRBV7-9 and TRBJ2-1): DTGVSQNPRHKITKRGQNVTFRCDPISEHNRLYWYRQTLGQGPEFLTYFQNEAQLEKSRLLSDRFSAERPKGSFSTLEIQRTEQGDSAMYLCASSFPPQGGVEQFFGPGTRLTVL.

This chain uses TRBV5-4 with TRBJ2-3, with 7 nucleotides matching TRBD2. The V gene end was trimmed by 4 bases and the J gene end by 2 bases; junction bases not matched to a gene: 1. CDR1 SGHNT and CDR2 YYREEE come from the germline V gene (reference sequence). CDR3 size: 13 residues. CDR3 in amino acids: CASSRDYTDTQYF. The CDR3 DNA sequence: TGTGCCAGCAGCCGGGACTACACAGATACGCAGTATTTT.

The J gene is TRBJ2-2, the V gene TRBV6-5; D is undetermined. Trimming removed 0 bases at V and 1 base at J, with 12 bases between. The CDR3 is 17 amino acids. CDR1 MNHEY and CDR2 SVGAGI come from the germline V gene. The CDR3 nucleotides read TGTGCCAGCAGTTACTCCCCGGACGGAAGGAACACCGGGGAGCTGTTTTTT. This gives the protein CASSYSPDGRNTGELFF.

The genes are TRBV7-8 and TRBJ1-6; 8 bases map to TRBD1. The trim removed 6 bases at V and 8 bases at J, leaving 6 bases unmatched. The CDR3 has 14 residues. Germline V gene data show CDR1 as SGHVS and CDR2 as FQNEAQ. The DNA of the CDR3 is TGTGCCAGCAGTCAGGGACAGGTTCATTCACCCCTCCACTTT. This codes for CASSQGQVHSPLHF.

This chain uses TRBV14 with TRBJ2-1; the D is unclear. CDR1 is SGHDN, CDR2 FVKESK, per germline. V was shortened by 0 bases and J by 2 bases, with 20 bases between the two germline ends. The CDR3 consists of 19 residues. The CDR3 is CASSQDIRFCPIPYNEQFF. The CDR3 DNA reads as TGTGCCAGCAGCCAAGATATCCGGTTTTGCCCCATTCCCTACAATGAGCAGTTCTTC.

This chain joins TRBV10-3 and TRBJ1-1; tentatively, D is TRBD1 (6 bases). Germline V gene sequence: CDR1 ENHRY, CDR2 SYGVKD. V was cut by 9 bases and J by 0 bases, with 11 bases left in between. The CDR3 spans 13 residues. The CDR3 DNA follows: TGTGCCATTCATGGACAGCTGAACACTGAAGCTTTCTTT. Its protein is CAIHGQLNTEAFF.

The chain combines TRBV7-2 with TRBJ1-4, with 8 bases fitting TRBD1. Germline V lookup: CDR1 SGHTA, CDR2 FQGNSA. V was clipped by 3 bases and J by 7 bases; unmatched bases: 4. The length of the CDR3 is 14 residues. CDR3: CASSFTGGGEKLFF. Written as DNA, the CDR3 is TGTGCCAGCAGCTTTACAGGGGGGGGTGAAAAACTGTTTTTT.

This clonotype was seen more than once but under ten times. The chain is built from TRBV19 and TRBJ1-2; D is unclear. The germline V and J ends were trimmed by 8 bases and 7 bases, with 14 bases remaining between them. Germline-derived CDR1 and CDR2 are LNHDA and SQIVND (reference sequence). This CDR3 comprises 12 residues. CDR3 coding DNA: TGTGCCAGTGGCAACCCGGGAGGTGGCTACACCTTC. This encodes CASGNPGGGYTF.

The V and J genes are TRBV20-1 and TRBJ2-3, with 12 bases identical to TRBD1. The CDR3 has 16 amino acids. CDR1 and CDR2 (germline): DFQATT, SNEGSKA (reference sequence). The ends lost 5 bases at V and 6 bases at J; junction bases unmatched: 12. The CDR3 DNA reads as TGCAGTGCTCGAACGGGACAGGGGGCGTGGTCGGATACGCAGTATTTT. It specifies CSARTGQGAWSDTQYF.

The J gene is TRBJ2-4, the V gene TRBV6-1; 7 nucleotides match TRBD1. The germline CDR1 and CDR2 sequences are MNHNS and SASEGT. The CDR3 extends over 14 amino acids. After removal of 5 bases from V and 7 bases from J, the junction contained 8 bases not matched to a gene. CDR3 nucleotide sequence: TGTGCCAGCAGTCGACAGGGAGATTGGAACATTCAGTACTTC. Its protein product is CASSRQGDWNIQYF.

This rearrangement joins TRBV2 to TRBJ2-3, with TRBD1 identical over 9 bases. The CDR3 covers 15 residues. Germline CDR1 SNHLY, CDR2 FYNNEI. Losses at the gene ends were 6 bases for V and 0 bases for J; bases not matched to a gene: 4. In nucleotides, the CDR3 is TGTGCCAGCAGCGTACAGGGGGCGAGCACAGATACGCAGTATTTT. It translates to CASSVQGASTDTQYF. Looking up the rest from reference TRBV2 and TRBJ2-3 gives the full variable domain: EPEVTQTPSHQVTQMGQEVILRCVPISNHLYFYWYRQILGQKVEFLVSFYNNEISEKSEIFDDQFSVERPDGSNFTLKIRSTKLEDSAMYFCASSVQGASTDTQYFGPGTRLTVL.

This clonotype was counted only a few times. The chain links TRBV7-2 to TRBJ1-5; 10 nucleotides line up with TRBD1. CDR3 length: 15 residues. Germline V gives CDR1 SGHTA, CDR2 FQGNSA. The junction had 9 bases not matched to a gene; V was cut back by 8 bases and J by 5 bases. This chain's CDR3 is CASCLTGTGDQPQHF. The DNA of the CDR3 is TGTGCCAGCTGTCTGACTGGGACAGGGGATCAGCCCCAGCATTTT.

The chain recombines TRBV6-6 with TRBJ2-2; no clear D gene. The CDR3 is made up of 14 amino acids. Trimming pared 2 bases from V and 4 bases from J, leaving 8 bases between. Per germline, CDR1 MNHNY and CDR2 SVGAGI (reference sequence). Here the CDR3 DNA reads TGTGCCAGCAGTTACGCGGTTCGCACCGGGGAGCTGTTTTTT. It codes for CASSYAVRTGELFF.

This clonotype was found a few times. This chain uses TRBV6-2 or TRBV6-3 with TRBJ1-6, with unresolved D. Trimming pared 6 bases from V and 0 bases from J, leaving 6 bases between. Germline CDR1 is MNHEY and CDR2 is SVGEGT. The length of the CDR3 is 14 residues. The CDR3 sequence: CASSIGSYNSPLHF. CDR3 DNA sequence: TGTGCCAGCAGCATCGGCTCCTATAATTCACCCCTCCACTTT.

This clonotype was seen a handful of times. V is TRBV19 and J is TRBJ1-3; tentative D call: TRBD1 (5 bases). The germline V gene encodes CDR1 LNHDA and CDR2 SQIVND (reference sequence). The V end lost 6 bases, the J end lost 0 bases, and 18 bases lay between the germline ends. The CDR3 sequence is 17 residues long. The CDR3 DNA reads TGTGCCAGTAGCATACGACCGGGACGGCCCTCTGGAAACACCATATATTTT. Translation: CASSIRPGRPSGNTIYF.

This clonotype has only a few counts. V gene TRBV7-8 combines with J gene TRBJ2-5; TRBD2 matches 14 bases. In germline, CDR1 is SGHVS, CDR2 FQNEAQ. The V gene end was trimmed by 5 bases and the J gene end by 4 bases; junction bases not matched to a gene: 9. The CDR3 consists of 17 residues. Here the CDR3 reads CASSRRLAGGPGETQYF. Written as DNA, the CDR3 is TGTGCCAGCAGCCGTAGACTAGCGGGGGGGCCGGGAGAGACCCAGTACTTC.

This rearrangement joins TRBV6-1 to TRBJ2-1; D call uncertain. Germline V CDR1 and CDR2: MNHNS, SASEGT. This CDR3 comprises 15 residues. The ends were cut back, 7 bases at V and 0 bases at J, with 13 bases in the middle. The CDR3 coding sequence is TGTGCCAGCACGTTTGGCCCCCGCTCCTACAATGAGCAGTTCTTC. Translating it yields CASTFGPRSYNEQFF.

The V gene is TRBV4-3, the J gene TRBJ2-2; D may correspond to TRBD1 or TRBD2 (5 bases each). CDR1 and CDR2 from the germline V gene are LGHNA and YSLEER. Trimming shortened V by 8 bases and J by 3 bases, and 16 bases separated the two germline ends. The CDR3 length is 15 residues. The CDR3 loop is CASRTRGAHTGELFF. Here the CDR3 DNA reads TGCGCCAGCCGCACGCGAGGGGCTCACACCGGGGAGCTGTTTTTT.